This is a list of T cell receptor beta chains from one sample in a study of beta chain features in type 1 diabetes. Measured with immunoSEQ multiplex PCR; TCRdb has only the in-frame clones, and not every one. The sample consists of 38,000 or so clones, 64% of them appearing once. The sequencing input was Tregs from blood. The source of these receptors is a woman between 25 and 40 years old in good health. The CDR3 runs from the conserved cysteine through the conserved F or W. D genes are given only for firm matches. Expanded clones get a size class; other rows say once, few or many, or leave the size out.

v_gene	d_gene	j_gene	abundance	CDR3nt	CDR3aa
TRBV29-1	TRBD1	TRBJ1-1	NA	TGCAGCGTGGAGGGACAGGGGTACACTGAAGCTTTCTTT	CSVEGQGYTEAFF
TRBV4-3	TRBD1	TRBJ1-1	NA	TGCGCCAGCAGCCAAGAGGTCAGGGGGGACACTGAAGCTTTCTTT	CASSQEVRGDTEAFF
TRBV5-1	NA	TRBJ2-5	NA	TGCGCCAGCAAGGCAGGCACAAGTCAAGAGACCCAGTACTTC	CASKAGTSQETQYF
TRBV11-1	TRBD1	TRBJ2-1	NA	TGTGCCAGCAGCTTCCTGGGACAGGCTAGCTATGAGCAGTTCTTC	CASSFLGQASYEQFF
TRBV5-1	TRBD1	TRBJ2-5	NA	TGCGCCAGCAGCCTCCAGGACAGGCCCCAAGAGACCCAGTACTTC	CASSLQDRPQETQYF
TRBV6-6	NA	TRBJ2-2	NA	TGTGCCAGCGAACATTTTCGGGAACCGAACACCGGGGAGCTGTTTTTT	CASEHFREPNTGELFF
TRBV28	TRBD1	TRBJ2-5	NA	TGTGCCAGCAGTCGACAGGGAGAGACCCAGTACTTC	CASSRQGETQYF
TRBV18	TRBD1	TRBJ2-7	NA	TGTGCCAGCTCACCCCGACAGGGTTGGTACGAGCAGTACTTC	CASSPRQGWYEQYF
TRBV7-9	TRBD2	TRBJ2-7	NA	TGTGCCAGCAGCTTCTCCACTAGCGGGAGTTTTAAAGAGCAGTACTTC	CASSFSTSGSFKEQYF
TRBV30	NA	TRBJ2-1	NA	TGTGCCTGGAGTGTAGTGGGTCTAGCGCTTTTGAATGAGCAGTTCTTC	CAWSVVGLALLNEQFF
TRBV27	TRBD2	TRBJ2-7	once	TGTGCCAGGAGGACTAGCGGGAGTCCTGAAAGCTCCTACGAGCAGTACTTC	CARRTSGSPESSYEQYF
TRBV4-2	TRBD1	TRBJ1-2	NA	TGTGCCAGCAGCCAGAGGGACAGGGGGAACTATGGCTACACCTTC	CASSQRDRGNYGYTF
TRBV10-3	TRBD1	TRBJ1-4	NA	TGTGCCATCAGTGAGTCTCAGGGGGCGCATGAAAAACTGTTTTTT	CAISESQGAHEKLFF
TRBV7-2	NA	TRBJ2-5	NA	TGTGCCAGCAGCCCTCGTCAGGGGTTATCAGAGACCCAGTACTTC	CASSPRQGLSETQYF
TRBV25-1	TRBD2	TRBJ2-5	NA	TGTGCCAGCAGTGACCAAGCGGGACGAAGGGGAACCCAAGAGACCCAGTACTTC	CASSDQAGRRGTQETQYF
TRBV4-3	TRBD2	TRBJ2-5	NA	TGCGCCAGCAGCCGAAGACTAGCGGGAATCCAGTACTTC	CASSRRLAGIQYF
TRBV6-6	TRBD1	TRBJ2-1	NA	TGTGCCAGCAGTTACCCCCCGGGACAGGGTGACAATGAGCAGTTCTTC	CASSYPPGQGDNEQFF
TRBV7-2	NA	TRBJ2-3	NA	TGTGCCAGCAGCTCGTCCTTTCCTGGCACAGATACGCAGTATTTT	CASSSSFPGTDTQYF
TRBV7-2	NA	TRBJ2-1	few	TGTGCCAGCAGCTTAGGGTGGGAGCCATACAATGAGCAGTTCTTC	CASSLGWEPYNEQFF
TRBV7-2	NA	TRBJ2-2	NA	TGTGCCAGCAGCTTAGTGCGGATTACCGGGGAGCTGTTTTTT	CASSLVRITGELFF
TRBV6-1	NA	TRBJ1-5	NA	TGTGCCAGCAGCCAACCCGAGCAGCCCCAGCATTTT	CASSQPEQPQHF
TRBV4-3	TRBD1	TRBJ1-4	NA	TGCGCCAGCAGCCTCCAGTCACCGGGACAGGGGAAGGTCACAGCTAATGAAAAACTGTTTTTT	CASSLQSPGQGKVTANEKLFF
TRBV29-1	TRBD1	TRBJ1-5	NA	TGCAGCGTTGAGGACAGGATTTATGGCAATCAGCCCCAGCATTTT	CSVEDRIYGNQPQHF
TRBV5-6	TRBD1	TRBJ1-2	NA	TGTGCCAGCAGCTTGGCCCCGGGACAGGTCCGATACTTTGGCTACACCTTC	CASSLAPGQVRYFGYTF
TRBV5-1	NA	TRBJ2-5	NA	TGCGCCAGCAGCTTGACTAGGAGGGAGACCCAGTACTTC	CASSLTRRETQYF
TRBV6-5	NA	TRBJ2-2	NA	TGTGCCAGCAGTCAAGCATATGGCACCGGGGAGCTGTTTTTT	CASSQAYGTGELFF
TRBV2	NA	TRBJ2-1	NA	TGTGCCAGCAGGGGAGGGGACACAAGCTACAATGAGCAGTTCTTC	CASRGGDTSYNEQFF
TRBV11-1	TRBD2	TRBJ2-1	NA	TGTGCCAGCAGCTTCCTAGCGGGGGTTTACAATGAGCAGTTCTTC	CASSFLAGVYNEQFF
TRBV27	TRBD1	TRBJ1-4	few	TGTGCCAGCAGTGTCAACAGGGGTGAAAAACTGTTTTTT	CASSVNRGEKLFF
TRBV7-9	NA	TRBJ1-1	few	TGTGCCAGCAGTTATAATAGGAACACTGAAGCTTTCTTT	CASSYNRNTEAFF
TRBV2	TRBD2	TRBJ2-3	NA	TGTGCCAGCAAGCGGGAAACAGATACGCAGTATTTT	CASKRETDTQYF
TRBV2	TRBD2	TRBJ2-3	NA	TGTGCCAGCAGTGGACCGGGACTAGAAACAGATACGCAGTATTTT	CASSGPGLETDTQYF
TRBV28	NA	TRBJ2-7	NA	TGTGCCAGCACTTCAGAAGGGGGCTCCTACGAGCAGTACTTC	CASTSEGGSYEQYF
TRBV7-9	NA	TRBJ1-1	medium-sized	TGTGCCAGCAGCTTTTCAGGTGACACTGAAGCTTTCTTT	CASSFSGDTEAFF
TRBV18	NA	TRBJ2-6	NA	TGTGCCAGCTCACCGAGACACGTATCAACTGGGGCCAACGTCCTGACTTTC	CASSPRHVSTGANVLTF
TRBV27	NA	TRBJ2-7	few	TGTGCCAGCAGTTTAAGTCAGGGCTACGAGCAGTACTTC	CASSLSQGYEQYF
TRBV19	NA	TRBJ2-1	NA	TGTGCCAGTAGTCCTCGGGCCCTATACAGCAGGGATCGAAATGAGCAGTTCTTC	CASSPRALYSRDRNEQFF
TRBV7-2	TRBD2	TRBJ2-3	NA	TGTGCCAGCAGCTTAGGCGGGAGGAGCACAGATACGCAGTATTTT	CASSLGGRSTDTQYF
TRBV6-6	TRBD1	TRBJ1-4	NA	TGTGCCAGCAGCTACGACGGACAGGGGGGTGAAAAACTGTTTTTT	CASSYDGQGGEKLFF
TRBV7-9	TRBD1	TRBJ2-1	medium-sized	TGTGCCAGCAGCCATCGGGACAGCAATGAGCAGTTCTTC	CASSHRDSNEQFF
TRBV28	TRBD2	TRBJ2-1	few	TGTGCCAGCAGTTTATGGCTAGCGGGAGGGCCTTGGGAGCAGTTCTTC	CASSLWLAGGPWEQFF
TRBV5-1	NA	TRBJ2-1	few	TGCGCCAGCAGCTTGGAGAGATACTCCTACAATGAGCAGTTCTTC	CASSLERYSYNEQFF
TRBV15	NA	TRBJ1-1	once	TGTGCCACCAGCAGAGAGTACCCAGCTGAAGCTTTCTTT	CATSREYPAEAFF
TRBV10-3	NA	TRBJ2-3	few	TGTGCCATCAGAGGCGGGATTAGCACAGATACGCAGTATTTT	CAIRGGISTDTQYF
TRBV11-2	TRBD2	TRBJ2-3	few	TGTGCCAGCAGCTTAACGGGAAATAGCGGGAGGGCAGATACGCAGTATTTT	CASSLTGNSGRADTQYF
TRBV27	NA	TRBJ2-7	NA	TGTGCCAGCAGTTTCTACAGGGAAAACTACGAGCAGTACTTC	CASSFYRENYEQYF